This T cell receptor beta chain was sequenced during a study of blood T cell repertoires in COVID-19. Looking at the study overall: Spain, Italy and the United States supplied samples that represented acute and convalescent COVID-19.

Clones were read by immunoSEQ multiplex PCR, and TCRdb kept only the in-frame ones, dropping some. The sample yields 200,000 to 300,000 clones, 75% to 85% seen once. The origin of this receptor is an elderly woman with COVID-19, enrolled during active disease. Sequencing used peripheral blood.

The CDR3 bases are TGTGCCACCACGCGGGAGAAAGGAAACACCATATATTTT. This encodes CATTREKGNTIYF. The chain carries TRBV6-5 and TRBJ1-3; D is unclear. Per germline, CDR1 MNHEY and CDR2 SVGAGI. This CDR3 comprises 13 residues. Trimming stripped 10 bases from V and 4 bases from J, with 14 bases between.